This TCR beta chain originates from a study of identical twins. Whole-study results and caveats: Its conclusions, products of cross-sectional statistical analysis, did not come from following the same donors.

Details on this clonotype: Its specificity is not known.

TCRdb itself ran the 5' RACE reads through MiXCR, one entry per CDR3 protein. The table shows just under 550,000 distinct CDR3 sequences, with around 15% occurring only once. The same sample was also studied in work on yellow fever vaccine responses in identical twins.

The TCR was taken from a woman younger than 35 in good health. Sample: CD4+ T cells sorted from blood.

The CDR3 reads CASTQMTPEKLFF. For the CDR3, the DNA is TGTGCCAGCACCCAAATGACGCCTGAAAAACTGTTTTTT. The V gene is TRBV12-3 or TRBV12-4, the J gene TRBJ1-4; D unresolved. V shed 7 bases and J shed 7 bases, with 13 bases lying between them. This CDR3 comprises 13 residues.